This is a list of T cell receptor beta chains from one sample in a study of vaccination and CD4 T cells after COVID-19. TCRdb called the PCR reads again in MiXCR, with one record for every CDR3 protein. The sample carries some 11,000 distinct CDR3 sequences, roughly two thirds recorded once. Which antigens these TCRs recognize remains unknown. Sequencing was carried out using CD4+ T cells from blood, cultured in vitro. These receptors all come from a human donor who had recovered from COVID-19. Both conserved end residues are part of each CDR3. The listing skips clone size in some rows; elsewhere it reads once, few, many or a size class.

clone_size v_call cdr3_aa
once TRBV6-1 CASINGREGGYTF
large TRBV7-9 CASSPSYGTGDEKLFF
NA TRBV5-1 CASRPDPGLAGGEQYF
NA TRBV3-1 CASSQGLQGVGEQYF
NA TRBV14 CASSQDARGFTDTQYF
NA TRBV6-1 CASSPPPWRRQPQHF
NA TRBV10-3 CAISQYYNSPLHF
few TRBV24-1 CATSFGNTIYF
NA TRBV5-1 CASSSLGRSTYNEQFF
NA TRBV5-1 CASSYQGNTEAFF
once TRBV7-9 CASSTDEQPQHF
once TRBV29-1 CSVVLHTEAFF
once TRBV2 CASKAGGMDTQYF
once TRBV19 CASSILRGRNTGELFF
medium-sized TRBV7-9 CASSGLRGRGNEKLFF
NA TRBV24-1 CATSDLGRDSPDTQYF
NA TRBV6-5 CASSYNRVSYEQYF
NA TRBV19 CASTPLGGTEAFF
NA TRBV7-8 CAGSGRASREQFF
few TRBV12-3/TRBV12-4 CASIRYGTDTQYF
few TRBV5-4 CASSLWLNYGYTF
NA TRBV20-1 CSAHLETQYF
few TRBV20-1 CSARISGGNTGELFF
NA TRBV7-2 CASRPPGTSGSRSTDTQYF